Below, one T cell receptor beta chain is given with its context. The antigen remains unidentified. Exclusion followed for patients with uncontrolled infection, other autoimmune disease, pregnancy or lactation. Amplification yielded TCR beta CDR3 regions, with RNA transcripts as the source. The TCR CDR3 was amplified in a first-round RT-PCR using the HTBI primer set. TCRdb re-derived calls from the multiplex PCR reads in MiXCR, one entry per CDR3 protein. The table has 550,000 to 600,000 distinct CDR3 sequences, around 46% seen once. The data derive from a study of T cells in Graves' hyperthyroidism and ophthalmopathy. Study-wide findings and caveats: In simple terms, a model built on 13 V-J features told ophthalmopathy apart from stable hyperthyroidism. With a median lead of around 6.7 months before onset, the model predicted ophthalmopathy. Appearing also in blood were most of the thyroid clonotypes expanded above 0.001.

V lost 8 bases and J 5 bases, leaving 15 bases between the germline ends. The CDR3 has 13 residues. Germline lookup yields CDR1 WSHSY and CDR2 SAAADI. Sequencing was carried out using peripheral blood or thyroid tissue (not recorded which). This receptor was identified in an adult woman with Graves' disease, either hyperthyroidism or ophthalmopathy (not recorded which). This chain joins TRBV10-2 and TRBJ2-5, with TRBD2 as a possible D gene (7 bases). This CDR3 is CASGQTSMETQYF. The CDR3 coding sequence is TGCGCCAGCGGACAGACTAGCATGGAGACCCAGTACTTC.